The TCR beta chain under discussion was sequenced for a study of yellow fever vaccine responses in identical twins. Study-wide results and limits: Twins' vaccine T cell responses reportedly seemed partly convergent and partly personalized.

From the RT-PCR reads, TCRdb called clonotypes with MiXCR, one entry per CDR3 protein. The data contain roughly 6,600 distinct CDR3 sequences, 84% of them seen just once; the ten biggest clones take up around 3.4%. Trimming left V 7 bases short and J 9 bases short, with 7 bases between. Germline V gives CDR1 SGHAT, CDR2 FQDESV (reference sequence). The CDR3 is 11 amino acids. In regard to this clonotype: Its target is unknown.

The origin of this receptor is a woman under 30 who received the yellow fever vaccine. The sequencing here drew on T cells from blood (PBMCs), unsorted or a sorted subset (not recorded which), taken before or after yellow fever vaccination (not recorded which). The genes are TRBV11-1 and TRBJ2-6, with D tentatively TRBD2 (5 bases). The CDR3 spells CASITSNVLTF. DNA for the CDR3: TGTGCCAGCATCACTAGCAACGTCCTGACTTTC. The whole variable domain, filled in from reference TRBV11-1 and TRBJ2-6, reads EAEVAQSPRYKITEKSQAVAFWCDPISGHATLYWYRQILGQGPELLVQFQDESVVDDSQLPKDRFSAERLKGVDSTLKIQPAELGDSAMYLCASITSNVLTFGAGSRLTVL.